This TCR beta chain was obtained from a study of T cell clonality in common variable immunodeficiency. This clone was observed a few times. Its antigen is unidentified. Findings and caveats of the study: Fewer deletions and N-nucleotide insertions were reportedly seen in common variable immunodeficiency TCR beta sequences.

TCRdb's table, derived via immunoSEQ multiplex PCR, lists solely in-frame clones and lacks some. Recorded here are 15,000 to 20,000 clones, none singletons. The specimen was peripheral blood mononuclear cells. The sequence derives from a human donor with common variable immunodeficiency.

The covered CDR3 bases are TGTGCCAGTAGCCCAGGGGTCCGTGGC. Translated, it gives CASSPGVRG. The full CDR3 protein reads CASSPGVRGYTF. The chain couples TRBV19 to TRBJ1-2; possible D gene TRBD1, 6 bases. The read comes to an end 3 residues before the CDR3 does, leaving the germline J gene to fill in the end. The ends were cut back, 6 bases at V and 7 bases at J, with 12 bases in the middle. The CDR3 covers 12 residues. CDR1 and CDR2 (germline): LNHDA, SQIVND (reference sequence). The entire variable domain, with the rest obtained from reference TRBV19 and TRBJ1-2, is as follows: DGGITQSPKYLFRKEGQNVTLSCEQNLNHDAMYWYRQDPGQGLRLIYYSQIVNDFQKGDIAEGYSVSREKKESFPLTVTSAQKNPTAFYLCASSPGVRGYTFGSGTRLTVV.